Listed here are 23 T cell receptor beta chains from one sample, sequenced in a study of cytomegalovirus exposure and HLA in healthy donors. The PCR made use of 60 Vbeta and 13 Jbeta primers. Here immunoSEQ multiplex PCR was the method, and the copy in TCRdb shows in-frame clones only, minus some. The repertoire includes 110,000 to 150,000 clones, 78% of them detected once, and roughly 2.9% sits in the top ten. Input material: PBMCs. These TCRs come from a female donor in good health and CMV-seronegative.

CDR3 DNA: TGCGCCAGCAGCTTATCCGGGACAGGGGACTCCTACGAGCAGTACTTC. Translation gives CASSLSGTGDSYEQYF. V is TRBV5-1 and J is TRBJ2-7; 10 bases are shared with TRBD1. V gave up 2 bases and J gave up 0 bases; unmatched junction bases: 5. The CDR3 runs 16 residues. Germline V gene lookup returns CDR1 SGHRS and CDR2 YFSETQ.

The CDR3 region is CARGLAGTVFQETQYF. CDR3 nucleotide sequence: TGTGCCAGGGGACTAGCGGGGACAGTGTTTCAGGAGACCCAGTACTTC. The chain uses TRBV6-4 and TRBJ2-5, with 13 positions matching TRBD2. Germline values: CDR1 MRHNA, CDR2 SNTAGT. This CDR3 is built from 16 residues. The J segment lost 5 bases and the V segment lost 9 bases, leaving 12 bases of the junction unmatched.

This clone has a handful of counts. The chain is built from TRBV5-6 and TRBJ1-5, with D possibly TRBD1 on 5 matching bases. Trimming removed 0 bases at V and 7 bases at J, with 8 bases between. Germline lookup yields CDR1 SGHDT and CDR2 YYEEEE. CDR3 length: 13 amino acids. The CDR3 loop is CASSLAGEQPQHF. DNA for the CDR3: TGTGCCAGCAGCTTGGCGGGGGAGCAGCCCCAGCATTTT.

This chain uses TRBV11-2 with TRBJ2-4, with a possible D match to TRBD1 (5 bases). The germline CDR1 and CDR2 sequences are SGHAT and FQNNGV. The CDR3 covers 15 residues. Deletions cut 0 bases from V and 8 bases from J, with 14 bases between. CDR3 nucleotides: TGTGCCAGCAGCTTAGAAAGTAGGGGAATGGACATTCAGTACTTC. Amino acids: CASSLESRGMDIQYF. The full variable domain, its missing parts supplied by reference TRBV11-2 and TRBJ2-4, is EAGVAQSPRYKIIEKRQSVAFWCNPISGHATLYWYQQILGQGPKLLIQFQNNGVVDDSQLPKDRFSAERLKGVDSTLKIQPAKLEDSAVYLCASSLESRGMDIQYFGAGTRLSVL.

The V gene is TRBV30, the J gene TRBJ2-3; TRBD2 is a possible D gene (5 bases). The CDR3 runs 13 residues. Germline V CDR1 and CDR2: GTSNPN, SVGIG (reference sequence). Trimming took 4 bases from V and 1 from J, leaving 9 bases between them. In nucleotides, the CDR3 is TGTGCCTGGAAAGGACTTGGCACAGATACGCAGTATTTT. This gives the protein CAWKGLGTDTQYF.

J is TRBJ1-6 and V is TRBV7-2; 8 bases are shared with TRBD1. The CDR3 totals 14 residues. The V and J ends lost 5 bases and 9 bases, in that order; junction bases with no gene match: 6. CDR1 and CDR2 (germline): SGHTA, FQGNSA. CDR3 DNA sequence: TGTGCCAGCAGCCCCGGGACAGGCGCTTCACCCCTCCACTTT. Its protein product is CASSPGTGASPLHF.

This clone was detected only once. The chain employs TRBV2 and TRBJ2-3; D is uncertain. The germline V and J ends were trimmed by 5 bases and 0 bases, with 15 bases remaining between them. Germline CDR1 SNHLY, CDR2 FYNNEI. CDR3 size: 16 residues. CDR3 DNA: TGTGCCAGCAGTTCCCCCGGCTTGCGGAGCACAGATACGCAGTATTTT. It yields the protein CASSSPGLRSTDTQYF.

This rearrangement joins TRBV6-1 to TRBJ1-4; TRBD1 is a possible D gene (5 bases). Germline V gene sequence: CDR1 MNHNS, CDR2 SASEGT. There are 16 residues in the CDR3. V was shortened by 2 bases and J by 0 bases, with 10 bases between the two germline ends. CDR3 bases: TGTGCCAGCAGTGAAACAGGAGCCTCAACTAATGAAAAACTGTTTTTT. It yields the protein CASSETGASTNEKLFF.

The gene calls are TRBV18 and TRBJ1-2, with TRBD1 as a possible D gene (5 bases). Deletions cut 2 bases from V and 5 bases from J, with 9 bases between. This CDR3 has 13 residues. CDR1 and CDR2 (germline): KGHSH, LQKENI. CDR3 in DNA: TGTGCCAGCTCACCAGGGGGGAATTATGGCTACACCTTC. Protein sequence: CASSPGGNYGYTF. The full variable domain, completed using reference TRBV18 and TRBJ1-2, is NAGVMQNPRHLVRRRGQEARLRCSPMKGHSHVYWYRQLPEEGLKFMVYLQKENIIDESGMPKERFSAEFPKEGPSILRIQQVVRGDSAAYFCASSPGGNYGYTFGSGTRLTVV.

The genes are TRBV7-9 and TRBJ2-2; 9 bases are a match to TRBD2. J was trimmed by 8 bases and V by 2 bases; bases with no gene match: 6. Looked up from germline, CDR1 is SEHNR and CDR2 is FQNEAQ (reference sequence). The CDR3 runs 15 residues. The chain's CDR3 is CASSLMTSGSGELFF. CDR3 coding DNA: TGTGCCAGCAGCTTAATGACTAGCGGATCAGGGGAGCTGTTTTTT.

The rearrangement links TRBV4-1 to TRBJ1-4, with D perhaps TRBD1 (6 bases). Trimming shortened V by 1 base and J by 5 bases, and 11 bases separated the two germline ends. The CDR3 is made up of 15 amino acids. Per the germline V gene, CDR1 is MGHRA and CDR2 is YSYEKL. Here the CDR3 DNA reads TGCGCCAGCAGCCAAGGACAGGTGGAAAATGAAAAACTGTTTTTT. Amino acid sequence: CASSQGQVENEKLFF.

The chain uses TRBV6-6 and TRBJ2-7; 7 nucleotides line up with TRBD1. Trimming at V came to 5 bases and at J to 1 base, leaving 5 bases not matched to a gene. Per the germline V gene, CDR1 is MNHNY and CDR2 is SVGAGI (reference sequence). The CDR3 is 14 residues long. This CDR3 is CASSPTGNSYEQYF. DNA of the CDR3: TGTGCCAGCAGTCCGACAGGGAATTCCTACGAGCAGTACTTC.

This sequence joins TRBV9 and TRBJ2-6; no clear D gene. The germline CDR1 and CDR2 sequences are SGDLS and YYNGEE. Trimming shortened V by 4 bases and J by 0 bases, and 11 bases separated the two germline ends. The CDR3 consists of 16 residues. The CDR3 DNA reads TGTGCCAGCAGCCCGGGTCTTTACTCTGGGGCCAACGTCCTGACTTTC. Its protein is CASSPGLYSGANVLTF.

The chain combines TRBV5-4 with TRBJ2-3, with 9 bases that match TRBD2. CDR3 length: 19 residues. CDR1 SGHNT and CDR2 YYREEE come from the germline V gene (reference sequence). V lost 1 base, J lost 0 bases, and 12 bases stayed unmatched. The CDR3 DNA follows: TGTGCCAGCAGCTTGATTACTAGCGGGTGGGGGGGGAGCACAGATACGCAGTATTTT. Its protein product is CASSLITSGWGGSTDTQYF. Variable domain in full (rest from reference TRBV5-4 and TRBJ2-3): ETGVTQSPTHLIKTRGQQVTLRCSSQSGHNTVSWYQQALGQGPQFIFQYYREEENGRGNFPPRFSGLQFPNYSSELNVNALELDDSALYLCASSLITSGWGGSTDTQYFGPGTRLTVL.

This chain connects TRBV5-4 to TRBJ2-5, with D perhaps TRBD1 (6 bases). Germline CDR1 and CDR2: SGHNT and YYREEE (reference sequence). The length of the CDR3 is 14 residues. The V end was cut by 4 bases, the J end by 2 bases, with 12 bases between. DNA for the CDR3: TGTGCCAGCAGCCGACCGGGACAACAAGAGACCCAGTACTTC. Its translation: CASSRPGQQETQYF. The variable domain in full, completed from reference TRBV5-4 and TRBJ2-5, reads ETGVTQSPTHLIKTRGQQVTLRCSSQSGHNTVSWYQQALGQGPQFIFQYYREEENGRGNFPPRFSGLQFPNYSSELNVNALELDDSALYLCASSRPGQQETQYFGPGTRLLVL.

The rearrangement links TRBV7-9 to TRBJ1-5, with D possibly TRBD1 on 5 matching bases. The CDR3 contains 18 residues. Germline V gene lookup returns CDR1 SEHNR and CDR2 FQNEAQ (reference sequence). Trimming shortened V by 1 base and J by 1 base, and 17 bases separated the two germline ends. The CDR3 DNA sequence: TGTGCCAGCAGCTTAGGTGGCGGCAGGGATAGGAGCAATCAGCCCCAGCATTTT. It codes for CASSLGGGRDRSNQPQHF.

The rearrangement uses TRBV27 and TRBJ1-1; 8 positions match TRBD1. The CDR3 contains 15 residues. CDR1 MNHEY and CDR2 SMNVEV come from the germline V gene (reference sequence). V dropped 7 bases and J dropped 0; count of bases not matched to a gene: 7. CDR3 region: CASKKSTGVNTEAFF. Written as DNA, the CDR3 is TGTGCCAGCAAGAAATCGACAGGGGTGAACACTGAAGCTTTCTTT.

This clone was seen once. CDR3 bases: TGTGCCAGCAGACAGGGGGCTGGCAGTCCCCTCCACTTT. Amino acids: CASRQGAGSPLHF. This chain joins TRBV5-6 and TRBJ1-6, with TRBD1 identical over 9 bases. The CDR3 has 13 residues. V lost 5 bases to trimming and J lost 13 bases; unmatched junction nucleotides: 7. Germline-derived CDR1 and CDR2 are SGHDT and YYEEEE.

Only a few counts were recorded for this clone. The J gene is TRBJ2-1, the V gene TRBV7-2, with TRBD2 matching over 11 bases. In germline, CDR1 is SGHTA, CDR2 FQGNSA. The junction had 13 bases not matched to a gene; V was cut back by 6 bases and J by 6 bases. The CDR3 is 17 residues long. The CDR3 nucleotides are TGTGCCAGCAGACTTACGCCGGGACTAGCGGCAATCAATGAGCAGTTCTTC. This codes for CASRLTPGLAAINEQFF. Variable domain in full (rest from reference TRBV7-2 and TRBJ2-1): GAGVSQSPSNKVTEKGKDVELRCDPISGHTALYWYRQSLGQGLEFLIYFQGNSAPDKSGLPSDRFSAERTGGSVSTLTIQRTQQEDSAVYLCASRLTPGLAAINEQFFGPGTRLTVL.

In nucleotides, the CDR3 is TGTGCCAGCAGCCGACGCCAGGGGTCAGATACGCAGTATTTT. This gives the protein CASSRRQGSDTQYF. J is TRBJ2-3 and V is TRBV5-4; perhaps TRBD1 as D (6 bases). The CDR3 contains 14 residues. Germline V gives CDR1 SGHNT, CDR2 YYREEE (reference sequence). V was shortened by 4 bases and J by 4 bases, with 13 bases between the two germline ends.

The chain uses TRBV28 and TRBJ1-5; TRBD1 might be the D (5 bases). The germline V and J ends were trimmed by 8 bases and 4 bases, with 18 bases remaining between them. The CDR3 covers 15 residues. Looked up from germline, CDR1 is MDHEN and CDR2 is SYDVKM. The CDR3 sequence is CASRSGGVGNQPQHF. The CDR3 DNA sequence: TGTGCCAGCCGCTCGGGGGGGGTGGGGAATCAGCCCCAGCATTTT.

The DNA of the CDR3 is TGCGCCAGCGGAGGCGGGCCACTTAATGAAAAACTGTTTTTT. This gives the protein CASGGGPLNEKLFF. J is TRBJ1-4 and V is TRBV10-1; D not certain. The V gene's germline CDR1 is WNHNN and CDR2 SYGVQD (reference sequence). V dropped 8 bases and J dropped 4 bases, with 14 bases sitting between them. This CDR3 is 14 amino acids long.

The genes are TRBV2 and TRBJ2-2, with 8 bases lining up with TRBD2. Germline-derived CDR1 and CDR2 are SNHLY and FYNNEI. Losses at the gene ends were 4 bases for V and 7 bases for J; bases not matched to a gene: 5. The CDR3 loop spans 14 amino acids. Written as DNA, the CDR3 is TGTGCCAGCAGTGTCGGGGGGGGTTTCGGGGAGCTGTTTTTT. The encoded protein is CASSVGGGFGELFF.